The entry that follows covers one TCR beta chain sequence. This record belongs to a study of blood T cell repertoires in COVID-19. In the study overall: Samples taken during acute and convalescent COVID-19 were collected in the United States, Italy and Spain. In each case, the material was cDNA or gDNA derived from T cells, B-cell-depleted T cells, or PBMCs.

Germline V gene sequence: CDR1 KGHSH, CDR2 LQKENI. The CDR3 is 14 amino acids. V lost 2 bases and J lost 4, with 11 bases in between. Seattle participants joined during active infection and were tracked over time. Sequenced by immunoSEQ multiplex PCR; TCRdb stores in-frame clones only, minus some. This sample has 150,000 or so clones, with approximately 83% found just once. Source material: peripheral blood. The rearrangement uses TRBV18 and TRBJ1-2; D ambiguous. The sequence was collected from a woman aged 55 to 70 with COVID-19, enrolled during active disease. The DNA of the CDR3 is TGTGCCAGCTCACCAGGCGGGAATCCCTATGGCTACACCTTC. Translated, it gives CASSPGGNPYGYTF.